This TCR beta chain was retrieved from a study of blood T cell repertoires in COVID-19. J gave up 8 bases and V 6 bases, and 5 bases lay outside the gene matches. The germline gives CDR1 MDHEN, CDR2 SYDVKM. The CDR3 is 13 amino acids. Using immunoSEQ multiplex PCR, the repertoire was profiled, and TCRdb retains in-frame clones only, with some absent. The data show some 170,000 clones, around 85% seen once. V gene TRBV28 combines with J gene TRBJ1-2; 11 bases are shared with TRBD1. This receptor was identified in a woman aged 55-69 years with acute or convalescent COVID-19. Sequencing was done on a sample of peripheral blood. CDR3 protein: CASRSGTGGGYTF. As DNA, the CDR3 is TGTGCCAGCAGGTCCGGGACAGGGGGAGGCTACACCTTC.